The TCR beta chain described here comes from a study of cytomegalovirus exposure and HLA in healthy donors (TCRdb year 2017). Describing the broader study: An earlier analysis of several hundred of the donors reported about 300 Gb of sequence data and 117 million unique TCR beta sequences obtained from about 200 million T cells. Approximately 300 gigabases of sequencing data and 91 million or so unique TCR sequences made up an early release that covered over 550 HLA-typed donors. Among the roughly 400 genotyped donors, around 81% belonged to the genetic ancestry cluster associated with self-reported Caucasian donors. The aim of the study was to test whether cataloging public T cell receptors could identify signatures of past pathogen exposure. The study used immunosequencing to profile the T cell repertoires of 600 to 850 subjects and linked those repertoires to cytomegalovirus serostatus. In addition to the first cohort of roughly 670 subjects, a separate validation cohort of approximately 120 different subjects was used. High-throughput TCR immunosequencing, statistical association of individual TCRs with disease status, and machine learning were combined to predict cytomegalovirus infection status. A later analysis re-analyzed previously published TCR beta repertoires from approximately 700 donors and added high-resolution HLA genotyping to study TCR occurrence patterns. The later analysis used no new phenotypic data to find candidate immune exposures, relying instead on TCR beta sequences and their occurrence across donors. In an earlier analysis of a few hundred of the donors, high-throughput TCR beta sequencing was used to judge whether each TCR beta V gene segment behaved as functional or pseudogenic. Alongside the repertoire data, information on donor age, sex, ethnicity and CMV serostatus was compiled. A later genetic analysis took genome-wide SNP genotypes for about 65% of the 666 donors and used that subset as a discovery cohort. Every repertoire in the discovery cohort had been generated on one and the same sequencing platform. Both class I and class II loci were covered by HLA typing, at four-digit resolution. Typing coverage varied by locus: roughly 620-630 donors for A, B, C, DRB1 and DQB1; roughly 560 for DQA1; about 600 for DPA1; around 490 for DPB1. About 5 DR-DQ haplotypes were handled as single units for association and clustering, since linkage in the cohort was strong. Across roughly 420 genotyped donors of the cohort, an average of about 240,000 unique TCR beta nucleotide sequences per donor were sequenced, and roughly 20% of those sequences were non-productive. Overall study outcomes, separate from this receptor: The 87-base-pair reads could not distinguish some IMGT-functional V segments, including TRBV6-2 and TRBV6-3, so those segments were excluded. Specific HLA alleles were associated with 15,000 to 20,000 TCR beta sequences at a false discovery rate of 0.05 in a later analysis. A further reported finding was that TCR beta sequences accurately predicted the HLA-A and HLA-B alleles for most subjects in the first cohort. Several of the top co-occurrence clusters appeared to be linked to parvovirus B19, influenza, CMV and Epstein-Barr virus, according to a later analysis. A later genetic analysis reported fewer N-insertions in productive TCRs among donors in an Asian-associated ancestry cluster than the roughly 620-donor mean. Compared with equally common non-associated chains, HLA-associated TCR beta chains in a later analysis were more clonally expanded and had lower generation probabilities. According to a later analysis, most CMV-associated TCR beta chains appeared to be HLA-restricted, and the HLA associations seemed to be driven largely by CMV exposure. Broadly in line with IMGT annotations, most TCR beta V segments showed up in productive rearrangements about 87% or about 30% of the time in an earlier analysis of several hundred of the donors. Because counts were too low, more than 15 rarely observed V segments, including chromosome 9 orphons, were left out of the earlier analysis of about 620 of the donors. In the study, approximately 160 TCR beta chains were listed as associated with cytomegalovirus. In vitro tests confirmed that a few of the cytomegalovirus-associated TCR beta chains recognize cytomegalovirus antigens. Most TCR sequences were seen in very few donors, while some public TCRs were found in many individuals. A group of highly shared sequence variants was considered likely to be a technical artifact of the sequencing pipeline. The only immune exposure information available for the cohort was CMV serostatus. Because some donors lacked HLA typing at each locus, the association tests relied only on the typed subset. Linkage disequilibrium might explain the correlated functional status among segregating V segments, but an unknown experimental factor could not be excluded. Roughly uniform sequencing depth across donors was assumed in presence/absence analyses, although this assumption may not hold. According to the authors, the approach could potentially be generalized to other disease states and immunological phenotypes. When HLA alleles, especially DR and DQ, strongly co-occurred, TCR associations were difficult to assign to individual alleles. A later genetic analysis associated a missense DCLRE1C variant with V-gene and J-gene trimming of TCR beta chains, and an independent cohort replicated the association. The cohort was sequenced for TCR beta chains only, and without alpha or paired-chain data the features that could be detected were limited. Cytomegalovirus status was reported to be diagnosed by the classifier with high specificity and sensitivity in both the original and validation cohorts. In a later analysis, the rate of TCR association differed among HLA loci, with DRB1 alleles having the most associated TCRs and HLA-C alleles having the fewest.

Libraries were prepared through the immunoSEQ multiplex PCR assay. For the multiplex PCR, a mixture combining 60 forward primers for TCR Vbeta segments and 13 reverse primers for TCR Jbeta segments was used. Amplification of the CDR3 region of rearranged TCR beta genes was performed with a multiplex PCR assay on genomic DNA. The Illumina HiSeq System was used to sequence the amplified TCR beta libraries as 87-base-pair reads. As for how the authors treated the data: A later analysis counted approximately 76 million unique TCR beta chains across the 550 to 750 repertoires, and roughly 10 million of these chains were shared by at least two donors. Raw reads were error-corrected and collapsed into unique sequences by a nearest-neighbor algorithm in which closely related sequences were merged to remove PCR and sequencing errors. To assign V, D and J gene segments, CDR3 sequences were aligned to IMGT reference sequences. For a sequence to be retained, a match of at least six nucleotides to both a V gene segment and a J gene segment was required. Rearrangements were classified as productive when the CDR3 lacked stop codons and remained in frame with V and J, and all other rearrangements were classified as non-productive. CDR3 was defined according to IMGT convention as the region running from the second conserved V-encoded cysteine to the conserved J-encoded phenylalanine. The earlier analysis of about 610 of the donors excluded any sequence lacking an unambiguous match to a single V gene segment. An earlier analysis of some 610 of the donors called V segments functional above 56.7% productive rearrangements and segregating when the between-donor standard deviation exceeded 5%. To diagnose cytomegalovirus status from the catalog of TCR beta chain sequences, a statistical classification framework was built. A later analysis assigned V and J genes by comparing TCR nucleotide sequences with IMGT/GENE-DB human TR gene sequences. Using the TCRdist pipeline, a later analysis assigned CDR3 sequences along with most-parsimonious VDJ recombination scenarios. In a later analysis, every TCR beta chain was defined by the combination of its CDR3 amino acid sequence and its V-gene family, and reads without a unique V-gene family were dropped. In a later analysis, 550 to 650 highly shared, low-generation-probability nucleotide sequences were removed to address suspected cross-contamination and a sequencing artifact. A later analysis calculated a clonal expansion index for each public chain from normalized within-repertoire ranks of inferred template counts. In a later analysis, generation probabilities were computed with a VDJ recombination model fitted to out-of-frame rearrangements, and the resulting probabilities were checked against IGoR. In a later analysis, hypergeometric tests were used to score TCR-TCR, TCR-HLA and TCR-CMV co-occurrence, with a repertoire-size bias correction applied to TCR pairs. In a later analysis, false discovery rates were estimated by permuting HLA or CMV assignments 20 times. In a later analysis, co-occurring TCRs were grouped using DBSCAN, and TCRdist sequence similarity was added for clustering within HLA-allele-positive subsets. For co-occurrence clustering, repertoires with fewer than 30,000 or more than 120,000 public chains were excluded, along with five or six repertoires with anomalous nucleotide sharing. This is the immuneACCESS table as TCRdb keeps it, with only in-frame sequences that have V and J called. A part of the clones is gone; compared with another copy, unresolved V genes explain less than half, and the rest is unexplained. The V and J calls and clone size are taken from that table; D and trimming were inferred from the DNA. The sample table records 200,000 to 250,000 clones; more than 85% of these occur just once. Of the sample, approximately 1% falls within the top ten clones.

The CDR3 contains 15 residues, cysteine and phenylalanine counted. This entry keeps only the CDR3 DNA: 45 bases, framed from base 1. Trimming costs V 7 bases and J 0 bases, and their ends lie 14 bases apart. CDR1 and CDR2 were assigned from the germline V gene (reference sequence) as MNHNY and SVGAGI. Concerning this clone itself: Its antigen is unknown. Base-call qualities are not available, and no considerably larger clone is one nucleotide away.

The cohort consisted of 670 or so healthy bone marrow donors. Cohort members were all nominally healthy when sampled, although unrecorded immune exposures were likely present. The donor tested CMV seronegative, placing the donor among the 352 seronegative members of the cohort. A peripheral blood sample was provided by each donor, and peripheral blood mononuclear cells were used for TCR beta sequencing. Genomic DNA extraction from the blood cell samples was performed with the Qiagen DNeasy Blood Extraction Kit. The receptor comes from a young woman in good health and CMV-seronegative. The source material was PBMCs. Rearrangement joined TRBV6-6 to TRBJ2-3, with a weak D call of TRBD1 (6 bases match). The DNA sequence is TGTGCCAGCACCGGAAGGGGGTCTAGCACAGATACGCAGTATTTT. Translated, it reads CASTGRGSSTDTQYF.